This note documents a single T cell receptor (beta chain) sequence. Germline V gene data show CDR1 as LNHDA and CDR2 as SQIVND (reference sequence). CDR3 length: 13 amino acids. V lost 8 bases to trimming and J lost 1 base, with 9 bases between them. The PCR had 60 Vbeta and 13 Jbeta primers. Assay used: immunoSEQ multiplex PCR; TCRdb lists only in-frame clones, some missing. The sample includes some 200,000 clones, around 70% of them seen just once. The data are from a study of cytomegalovirus exposure and HLA in healthy donors. The sequencing input was PBMCs. The J gene is TRBJ2-1, the V gene TRBV19; D possibly corresponds to TRBD2 (6 bases). This TCR came from a man in his forties in good health and CMV-seropositive. CDR3 amino acids: CASAGWSYNEQFF. The CDR3 region has the DNA TGTGCCAGTGCGGGGTGGTCCTACAATGAGCAGTTCTTC.